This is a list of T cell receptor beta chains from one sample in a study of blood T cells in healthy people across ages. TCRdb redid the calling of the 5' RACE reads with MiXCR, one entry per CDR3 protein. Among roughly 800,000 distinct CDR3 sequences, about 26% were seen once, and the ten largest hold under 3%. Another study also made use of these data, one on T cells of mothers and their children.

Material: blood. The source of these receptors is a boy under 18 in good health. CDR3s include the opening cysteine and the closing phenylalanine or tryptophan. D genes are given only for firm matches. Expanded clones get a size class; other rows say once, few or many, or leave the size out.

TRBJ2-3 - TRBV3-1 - TGTGCCAGCAGCCGGGGACTCTCTGAGACAGATACGCAGTATTTT CASSRGLSETDTQYF
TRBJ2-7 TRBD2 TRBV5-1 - TGCGCCAGCAGCTTGGGACTAGCGGGAGTGGAAGAGCAGTACTTC CASSLGLAGVEEQYF
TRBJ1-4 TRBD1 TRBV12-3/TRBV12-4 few TGTGCCAGCACCCGGACAGGGGACAAAGAAAAACTGTTTTTT CASTRTGDKEKLFF
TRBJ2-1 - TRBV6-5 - TGTGCCAGCAGTTACAAGGGCGGCAACAATGAGCAGTTCTTC CASSYKGGNNEQFF
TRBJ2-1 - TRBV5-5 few TGTGCCAGCAGCTTGTTCGACTACAATGAGCAGTTCTTC CASSLFDYNEQFF
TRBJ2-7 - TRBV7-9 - TGTGCCAGCAGCTTAGAGGGGTCCCTTGACGAGCAGTACTTC CASSLEGSLDEQYF
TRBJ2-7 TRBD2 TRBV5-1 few TGCGCCAGCAGCTGGTTAGCGGGGAGCTCCTACGAGCAGTACTTC CASSWLAGSSYEQYF
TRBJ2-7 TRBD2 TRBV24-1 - TGTGCCACCAGTGATTTGAAGCGGGGCGTCTACGAGCAGTACTTC CATSDLKRGVYEQYF
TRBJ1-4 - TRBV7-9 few TGTGCCAGCTTGGGACGGACAAATGAAAAACTGTTTTTT CASLGRTNEKLFF
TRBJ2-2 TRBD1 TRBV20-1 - TGCAGTGCTAGAGGACAGGGGGCATCCGGGGAGCTGTTTTTT CSARGQGASGELFF
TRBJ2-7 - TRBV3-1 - TGTGCCAGCAGCCCGCGATCAGGGCTCCGATACTTC CASSPRSGLRYF
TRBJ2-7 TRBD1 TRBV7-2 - TGTGCCAGCAGCTCAACAGGGGGCTCGGGTGAGCAGTACTTC CASSSTGGSGEQYF
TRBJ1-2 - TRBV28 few TGTGCCAGCAGCAGACCTCTGAGGGCGGGTGGCTACACCTTC CASSRPLRAGGYTF
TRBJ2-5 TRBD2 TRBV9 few TGTGCCAGCAGCACGGGAGGGGGGGCCCTGGAGACCCAGTACTTC CASSTGGGALETQYF
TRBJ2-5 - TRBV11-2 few TGTGCCAGCAGCGACGCCGCATGGGAGACCCAGTACTTC CASSDAAWETQYF
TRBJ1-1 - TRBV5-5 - TGTGCCAGCAGCTGGGAGCAGGGTTTCACTGGAGCTTTCTTT CASSWEQGFTGAFF
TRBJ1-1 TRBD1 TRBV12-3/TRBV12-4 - TGTGCCAGCAGTTTGACAGGGGAAACTTTCTTT CASSLTGETFF
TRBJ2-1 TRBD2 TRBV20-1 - TGCAGTGCTTACGTTAAAGGGCGGGGGGGAGAGCAGTTCTTC CSAYVKGRGGEQFF
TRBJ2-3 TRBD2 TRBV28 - TGTGCCAGCAGTTTCGGGGCGGGAGGGCAGAGCACAGATACGCAGTATTTT CASSFGAGGQSTDTQYF
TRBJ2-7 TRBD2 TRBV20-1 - TGCAGTGCTAGGGCATCTAGCGGGAGCTACGAGCAGTACTTC CSARASSGSYEQYF
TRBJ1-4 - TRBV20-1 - TGCAGTGCTAGAGATCTGGGTGACTTCTCGGGTGAAAAACTGTTTTTT CSARDLGDFSGEKLFF
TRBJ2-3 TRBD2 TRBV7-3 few TGTGCCAGCAGCTCCACCGGGACTAGCGGGGGGATCTGGACAGATACGCAGTATTTT CASSSTGTSGGIWTDTQYF
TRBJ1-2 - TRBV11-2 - TGTGCCAGCAGCATCCCCGGGAGGCGCCTAGGCTACACCTTC CASSIPGRRLGYTF
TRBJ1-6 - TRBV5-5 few TGTGCCAGCAGCCGGACGAGGAGGTCAAAAGTCGGAGATAATTCACCCCTCCACTTT CASSRTRRSKVGDNSPLHF
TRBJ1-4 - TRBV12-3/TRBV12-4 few TGTGCCAGCAGTTCCGGACCGGCGACTAATGAAAAACTGTTTTTT CASSSGPATNEKLFF
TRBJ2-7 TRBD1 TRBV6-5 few TGTGCCAGCAGTTACCGACAGGGGGAAAACTACGAGCAGTACTTC CASSYRQGENYEQYF
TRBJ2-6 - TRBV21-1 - TGTGCCAGCAGCAAACGTACCTCTGGGGCCAACGTCCTGACTTTC CASSKRTSGANVLTF
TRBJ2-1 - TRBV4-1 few TGCGCCAGCAGCGCTTCTGGGGGGACTGAGCAGTTCTTC CASSASGGTEQFF
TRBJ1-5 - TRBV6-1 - TGTGCCATCTCAAGGGGGGCTCAGCCCCAGCATTTT CAISRGAQPQHF
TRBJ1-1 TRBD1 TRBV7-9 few TGTGCCAGCAGCTCTCAGGGGGGTAGGGGGTCCGACACTGAAGCTTTCTTT CASSSQGGRGSDTEAFF
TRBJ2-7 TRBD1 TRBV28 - TGTGCCAGCAGTACCTCGGGACAGGGAGGCTACGAGCAGTACTTC CASSTSGQGGYEQYF
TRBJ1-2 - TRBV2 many TGTGCCACCACCCAGGGGCGTGGCTACACCTTC CATTQGRGYTF
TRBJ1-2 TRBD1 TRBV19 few TGTGCCAGTAGTCAGGGGGCGTCTAACTATGGCTACACCTTC CASSQGASNYGYTF
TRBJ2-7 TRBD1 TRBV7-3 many TGTGCCAGCAGCTTCCTTCCCGGACAGGACTACGAGCAGTACTTC CASSFLPGQDYEQYF
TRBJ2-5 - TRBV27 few TGTGCCAGCAGCCCCTTCGGGGGTAACCAAGAGACCCAGTACTTC CASSPFGGNQETQYF
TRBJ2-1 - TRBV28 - TGTGCCAGCAGTAATAATGGCGAGAGCTCCTACAATGAGCAGTTCTTC CASSNNGESSYNEQFF
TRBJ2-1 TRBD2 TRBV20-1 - TGCAGTGCTAGAGATGCACTAGCGGGGTACAATGAGCAGTTCTTC CSARDALAGYNEQFF
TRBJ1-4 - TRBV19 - TGTGCCAGTAGTAGGGTTGCAACTAACGAAAAACTGTTTTTT CASSRVATNEKLFF
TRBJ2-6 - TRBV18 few TGTGCCAGCTCACCACTGACCGGTGGGGCCAACGTCCTGACTTTC CASSPLTGGANVLTF
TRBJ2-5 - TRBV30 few TGTGCCTGGAGCCTCAGGGTACAAGAGACCCAGTACTTC CAWSLRVQETQYF